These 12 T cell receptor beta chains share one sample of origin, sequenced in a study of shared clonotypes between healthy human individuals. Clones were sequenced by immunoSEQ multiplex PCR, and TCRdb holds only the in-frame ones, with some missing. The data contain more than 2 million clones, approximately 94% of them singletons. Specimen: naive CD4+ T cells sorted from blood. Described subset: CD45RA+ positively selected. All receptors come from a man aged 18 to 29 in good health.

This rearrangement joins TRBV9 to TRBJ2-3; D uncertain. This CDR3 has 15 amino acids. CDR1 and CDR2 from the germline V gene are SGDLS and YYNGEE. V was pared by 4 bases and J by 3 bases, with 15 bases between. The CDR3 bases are TGTGCCAGCAGCCCTTGGCTTTCAGGAACAGATACGCAGTATTTT. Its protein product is CASSPWLSGTDTQYF.

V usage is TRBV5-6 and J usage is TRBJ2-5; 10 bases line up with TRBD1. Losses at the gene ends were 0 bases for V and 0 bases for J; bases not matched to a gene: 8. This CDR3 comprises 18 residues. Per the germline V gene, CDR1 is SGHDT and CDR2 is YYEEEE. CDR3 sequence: CASSLAKGQGPYQETQYF. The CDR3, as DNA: TGTGCCAGCAGCTTGGCCAAGGGACAGGGGCCTTACCAAGAGACCCAGTACTTC.

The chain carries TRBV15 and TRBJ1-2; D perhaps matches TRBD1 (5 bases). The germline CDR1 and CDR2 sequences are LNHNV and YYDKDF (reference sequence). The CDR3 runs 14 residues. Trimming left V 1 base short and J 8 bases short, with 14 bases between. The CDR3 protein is CATSRGDGSGGYTF. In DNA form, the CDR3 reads TGTGCCACCAGCAGAGGGGACGGGTCGGGCGGCTACACCTTC.

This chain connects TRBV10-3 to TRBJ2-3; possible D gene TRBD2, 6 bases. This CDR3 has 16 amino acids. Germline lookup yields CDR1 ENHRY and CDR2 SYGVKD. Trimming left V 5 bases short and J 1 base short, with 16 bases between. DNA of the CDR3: TGTGCCATCAGTCCCGGGACTCAGATGGGCACAGATACGCAGTATTTT. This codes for CAISPGTQMGTDTQYF.

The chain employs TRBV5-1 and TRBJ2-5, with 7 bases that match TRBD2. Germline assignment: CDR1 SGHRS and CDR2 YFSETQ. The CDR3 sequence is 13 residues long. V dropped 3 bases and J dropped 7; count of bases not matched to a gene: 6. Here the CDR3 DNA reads TGCGCCAGCAGCTCCCGATGGGGGGGGACCCAGTACTTC. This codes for CASSSRWGGTQYF. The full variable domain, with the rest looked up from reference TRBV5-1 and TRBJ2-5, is KAGVTQTPRYLIKTRGQQVTLSCSPISGHRSVSWYQQTPGQGLQFLFEYFSETQRNKGNFPGRFSGRQFSNSRSEMNVSTLELGDSALYLCASSSRWGGTQYFGPGTRLLVL.

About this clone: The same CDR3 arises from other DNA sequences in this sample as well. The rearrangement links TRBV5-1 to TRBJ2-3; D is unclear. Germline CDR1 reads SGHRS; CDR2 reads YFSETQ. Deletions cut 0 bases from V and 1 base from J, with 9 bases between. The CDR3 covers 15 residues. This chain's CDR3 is CASSLVPSGTDTQYF. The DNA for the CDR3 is TGCGCCAGCAGCTTGGTTCCTTCCGGCACAGATACGCAGTATTTT. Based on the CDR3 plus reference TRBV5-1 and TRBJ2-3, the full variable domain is KAGVTQTPRYLIKTRGQQVTLSCSPISGHRSVSWYQQTPGQGLQFLFEYFSETQRNKGNFPGRFSGRQFSNSRSEMNVSTLELGDSALYLCASSLVPSGTDTQYFGPGTRLTVL.

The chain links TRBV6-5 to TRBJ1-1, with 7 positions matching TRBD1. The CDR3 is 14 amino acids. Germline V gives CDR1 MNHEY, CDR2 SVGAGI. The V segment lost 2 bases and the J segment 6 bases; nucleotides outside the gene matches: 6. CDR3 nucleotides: TGTGCCAGCAGTTACCTGACAGGGCGCGCTGAAGCTTTCTTT. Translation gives CASSYLTGRAEAFF.

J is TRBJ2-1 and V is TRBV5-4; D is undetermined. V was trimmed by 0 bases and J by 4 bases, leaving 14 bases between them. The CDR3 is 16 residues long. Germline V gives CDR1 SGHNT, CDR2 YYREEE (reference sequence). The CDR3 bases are TGTGCCAGCAGCTTGGTTCGGTCCGCCGAGTACAATGAGCAGTTCTTC. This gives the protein CASSLVRSAEYNEQFF.

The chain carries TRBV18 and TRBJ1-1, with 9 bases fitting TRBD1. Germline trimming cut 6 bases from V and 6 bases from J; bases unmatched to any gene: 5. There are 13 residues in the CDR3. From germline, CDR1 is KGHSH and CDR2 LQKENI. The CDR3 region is CASSRDREAEAFF. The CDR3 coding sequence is TGTGCCAGCTCGCGGGACAGGGAAGCTGAAGCTTTCTTT.

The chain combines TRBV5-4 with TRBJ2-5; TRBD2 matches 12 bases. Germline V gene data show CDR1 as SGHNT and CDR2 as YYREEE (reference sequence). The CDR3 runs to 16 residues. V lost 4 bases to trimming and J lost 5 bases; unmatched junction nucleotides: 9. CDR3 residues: CASSAALAGGRETQYF. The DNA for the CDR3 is TGTGCCAGCAGCGCAGCACTAGCGGGGGGTAGGGAGACCCAGTACTTC.

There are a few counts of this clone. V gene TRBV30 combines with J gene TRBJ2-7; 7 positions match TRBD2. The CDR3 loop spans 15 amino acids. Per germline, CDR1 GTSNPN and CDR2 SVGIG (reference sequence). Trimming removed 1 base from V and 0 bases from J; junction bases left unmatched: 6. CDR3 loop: CAWSGASGHSYEQYF. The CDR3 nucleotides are TGTGCCTGGAGTGGAGCTAGCGGCCACTCCTACGAGCAGTACTTC.

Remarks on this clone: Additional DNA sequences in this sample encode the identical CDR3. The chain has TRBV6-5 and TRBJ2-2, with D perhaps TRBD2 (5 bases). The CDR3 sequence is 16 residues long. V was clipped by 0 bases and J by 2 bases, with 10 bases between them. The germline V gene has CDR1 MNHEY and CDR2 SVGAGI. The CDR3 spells CASSYSGGLNTGELFF. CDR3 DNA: TGTGCCAGCAGTTACTCGGGCGGACTCAACACCGGGGAGCTGTTTTTT.